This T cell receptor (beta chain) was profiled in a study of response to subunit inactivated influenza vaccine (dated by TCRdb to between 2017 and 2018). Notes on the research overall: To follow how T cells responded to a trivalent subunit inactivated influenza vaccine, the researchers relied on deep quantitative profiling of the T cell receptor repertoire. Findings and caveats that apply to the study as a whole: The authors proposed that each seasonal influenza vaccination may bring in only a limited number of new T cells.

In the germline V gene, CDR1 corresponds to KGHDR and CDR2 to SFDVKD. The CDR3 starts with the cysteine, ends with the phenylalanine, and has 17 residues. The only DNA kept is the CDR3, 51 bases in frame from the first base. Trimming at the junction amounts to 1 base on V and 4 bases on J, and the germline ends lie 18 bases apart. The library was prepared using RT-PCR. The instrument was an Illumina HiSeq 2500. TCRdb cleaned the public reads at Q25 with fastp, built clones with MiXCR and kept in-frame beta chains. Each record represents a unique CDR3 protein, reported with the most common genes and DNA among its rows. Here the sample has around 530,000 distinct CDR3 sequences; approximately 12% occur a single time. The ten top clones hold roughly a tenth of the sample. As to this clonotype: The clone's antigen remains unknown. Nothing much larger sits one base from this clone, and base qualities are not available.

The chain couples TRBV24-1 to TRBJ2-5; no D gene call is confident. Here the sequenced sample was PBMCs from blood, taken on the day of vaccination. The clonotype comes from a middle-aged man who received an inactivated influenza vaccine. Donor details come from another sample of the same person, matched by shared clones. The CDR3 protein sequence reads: CATSDFKHAKVRETQYF. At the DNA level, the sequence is TGTGCCACCAGTGATTTTAAACATGCGAAGGTTCGAGAGACCCAGTACTTC.